This record looks at one T cell receptor beta chain sequence and its context. Antigen: not known. Cells are PBMCs isolated from more than 8.5 ml of fresh blood. The CDR3 totals 15 residues. The germline CDR1 and CDR2 sequences are LGHDT and YNNKEL (reference sequence). V was cut by 4 bases and J by 2 bases, with 14 bases left in between. These data come from a study of T cells in Graves' hyperthyroidism and ophthalmopathy. Study background: Peripheral blood samples were taken at initial diagnosis, prior to any treatment. Whole-study results and caveats: It was a median approximately six months before onset that the model predicted ophthalmopathy.

Researchers amplified the TCR beta CDR3 regions from RNA transcripts. TCR CDR3 regions were first amplified by RT-PCR with HTBI primers. TCRdb ran MiXCR on the multiplex PCR reads and lists one entry per CDR3 protein. The table lists roughly 330,000 distinct CDR3 sequences, around 16% of them singletons. This chain uses TRBV3-1 with TRBJ1-2; tentatively, D is TRBD1 (6 bases). This clonotype was obtained from a man in his thirties or forties with Graves' hyperthyroidism. Material for sequencing was blood. CDR3 nucleotide sequence: TGTGCCAGCAGCCGAACCCAGGGGAGAAACTATGGCTACACCTTC. Translating gives CASSRTQGRNYGYTF.